The 27 T cell receptor beta chains below were found in one sample sequenced in a study of spatial heterogeneity in lung cancer. MiXCR, applied by TCRdb to the 5' RACE reads, yields one record per CDR3 protein. The table lists fewer than 7,000 distinct CDR3 sequences, around 7.8% of them singletons. Time point of the sample: sample taken at primary tumor resection. Source: normal lung tissue next to the tumor, taken at surgery. These receptor sequences come from a female donor with early-stage non-small cell lung cancer.

The chain employs TRBV5-6 and TRBJ2-5; 9 bases are a match to TRBD2. After removal of 3 bases from V and 10 bases from J, the junction contained 13 bases not matched to a gene. CDR3 length: 15 amino acids. Looked up from germline, CDR1 is SGHDT and CDR2 is YYEEEE. CDR3 nucleotides: TGTGCCAGCAGCTCCGGCGGGGGGGGAAACGCTGGCCAGTACTTC. Residues: CASSSGGGGNAGQYF.

This clonotype is deemed medium-sized. The rearrangement links TRBV9 to TRBJ2-1; 10 nucleotides agree with TRBD2. The trim removed 0 bases at V and 8 bases at J, leaving 11 bases unmatched. The CDR3 is 17 amino acids. The germline V gene has CDR1 SGDLS and CDR2 YYNGEE. CDR3 residues: CASSVGVRASGGDEQFF. CDR3 nucleotides: TGTGCCAGCAGCGTAGGAGTGAGGGCTAGCGGGGGAGATGAGCAGTTCTTC.

This clonotype came up a few times. V gene TRBV19 combines with J gene TRBJ2-1; D not certain. Germline CDR1 is LNHDA and CDR2 is SQIVND (reference sequence). This CDR3 contains 13 residues. V was clipped by 5 bases and J by 5 bases, with 10 bases between them. The DNA for the CDR3 is TGTGCCAGTAGTTCGTGGGAACACAATGAGCAGTTCTTC. Translating it yields CASSSWEHNEQFF.

This clonotype is medium-sized by share. This chain connects TRBV6-5 to TRBJ2-1; TRBD2 aligns across 10 bases. Unmatched junction bases numbered 5, after V lost 0 bases and J lost 6 bases. This CDR3 comprises 16 residues. CDR1 is MNHEY and CDR2 is SVGAGI in the germline V gene. CDR3 in DNA: TGTGCCAGCAGTTACTCGGCTAGCGGGGGATTCAATGAGCAGTTCTTC. Its protein is CASSYSASGGFNEQFF.

By share of the sample, this clonotype is large (0.1 to 1%). The V and J genes are TRBV7-3 and TRBJ1-6; a weak D match, TRBD1 (6 bases). CDR3 length equals 17 residues. Germline assignment: CDR1 SGHTA and CDR2 FQGTGA. V shed 1 base and J shed 5 bases, with 15 bases lying between them. The CDR3 loop reads CASSLKGRTENNSPLHF. In DNA, the CDR3 is TGTGCCAGCAGCTTAAAGGGCCGGACAGAGAATAATTCACCCCTCCACTTT. Full variable domain (remainder filled in from reference TRBV7-3 and TRBJ1-6): GAGVSQTPSNKVTEKGKYVELRCDPISGHTALYWYRQSLGQGPEFLIYFQGTGAADDSGLPNDRFFAVRPEGSVSTLKIQRTERGDSAVYLCASSLKGRTENNSPLHFGNGTRLTVT.

This clonotype was picked up a small number of times. V and J are TRBV10-3 and TRBJ1-2; tentatively, D is TRBD1 (5 bases). The CDR3 has 14 residues. Germline CDR1 is ENHRY and CDR2 is SYGVKD. Trimming stripped 3 bases from V and 3 bases from J, with 11 bases between. The CDR3 sequence: CAISDPDSYYGYTF. In DNA form, the CDR3 reads TGTGCCATCAGTGACCCCGACAGCTACTATGGCTACACCTTC.

This clonotype is classed as medium-sized (0.01 to 0.1%). The chain joins TRBV12-3 or TRBV12-4 to TRBJ1-1, with D tentatively TRBD1 (6 bases). Between the trimmed V and J ends, which lost 2 bases and 7 bases, there was a span of 23 bases. The CDR3 is 17 residues long. The CDR3 bases are TGTGCCAGCAGTTTACGGGGGCGGGGTCCCGCAAAGGATGAAGCTTTCTTT. It is translated as CASSLRGRGPAKDEAFF.

This clonotype was detected a few times. The chain carries TRBV7-9 and TRBJ2-1, with D maybe TRBD1 (6 bases). V lost 2 bases and J lost 3, with 8 bases in between. The CDR3 extends over 14 amino acids. Germline CDR1 is SEHNR and CDR2 is FQNEAQ (reference sequence). CDR3 loop: CASSLQGYYNEQFF. In DNA, the CDR3 is TGTGCCAGCAGCTTACAGGGGTACTACAATGAGCAGTTCTTC.

In its sample, this clonotype ranks as medium-sized (0.01 to 0.1%). The chain uses TRBV28 and TRBJ1-2; D remains unclear. The germline V and J ends were trimmed by 5 bases and 9 bases, with 16 bases remaining between them. In germline, CDR1 is MDHEN, CDR2 SYDVKM. This CDR3 spans 13 amino acids. The CDR3 loop reads CASSPREGFSYTF. CDR3 bases: TGTGCCAGCAGTCCCCGGGAAGGTTTTAGCTACACCTTC.

This clonotype qualifies as medium-sized. The chain links TRBV29-1 to TRBJ2-3; 10 bases align to TRBD2. Per germline, CDR1 SQVTM and CDR2 ANQGSEA. The CDR3 length is 17 residues. Trimming took 4 bases from V and 3 from J; bases not matched to a gene: 13. In nucleotides, the CDR3 is TGCAGCGTTGCCGGACTAGCGGTCCCCCTATTGACAGATACGCAGTATTTT. This encodes CSVAGLAVPLLTDTQYF.

This clonotype has at least ten counts. The V and J genes are TRBV6-5 and TRBJ2-5; D may be TRBD1 (6 bases). This CDR3 is built from 16 residues. Germline-derived CDR1 and CDR2 are MNHEY and SVGAGI. Trimming removed 3 bases at V and 3 bases at J, with 17 bases between. CDR3 coding DNA: TGTGCCAGCAGTTATGGGGGCTCGGGATCGGAAGAGACCCAGTACTTC. Its protein product is CASSYGGSGSEETQYF.

This clonotype came up a few times. This chain joins TRBV4-2 and TRBJ1-1; tentatively, D is TRBD1 (5 bases). The ends were cut back, 3 bases at V and 1 base at J, with 6 bases in the middle. This CDR3 contains 13 residues. Germline V gene lookup returns CDR1 LGHNA and CDR2 YNFKEQ. This chain's CDR3 is CASSHTGNTEAFF. For the CDR3, the DNA is TGTGCCAGCAGCCATACAGGGAACACTGAAGCTTTCTTT.

This clonotype was counted only a few times. V is TRBV21-1 and J is TRBJ2-5; TRBD2 is the table's D call, not checked against the DNA. TRBV21-1 is given as a pseudogene. The length of the CDR3 is 16 residues. The CDR3 bases are TGTGCCAGCAGCAAAGGAGGGGCTAGCGATAAGAGAGACCAGTACTTC. Translation gives CASSKGGASDKRDQYF.

By its share, this clonotype is medium-sized (0.01 to 0.1%). The chain has TRBV5-8 and TRBJ2-7; 11 nucleotides align to TRBD2. The CDR3 extends over 18 amino acids. With 4 bases clipped from V and 4 bases from J, the junction kept 16 bases outside the gene matches. Germline V gene lookup returns CDR1 SGHTS and CDR2 YDEGEE. The chain's CDR3 is CASSPSGGPGGRRYEQYF. The CDR3 nucleotides read TGTGCCAGCAGCCCTAGCGGGGGGCCTGGTGGGCGAAGATACGAGCAGTACTTC.

The chain uses TRBV6-2 or TRBV6-3 and TRBJ2-1; 8 nucleotides agree with TRBD2. The germline V gene has CDR1 MNHEY and CDR2 SVGEGT. The CDR3 is made up of 14 amino acids. Trimming removed 5 bases from V and 0 bases from J; junction bases left unmatched: 0. CDR3 loop: CASSSGSSYNEQFF. CDR3 nucleotides: TGTGCCAGCAGTAGCGGGAGCTCCTACAATGAGCAGTTCTTC.

The chain links TRBV6-2 or TRBV6-3 to TRBJ2-2; D is ambiguous. V dropped 0 bases and J dropped 0 bases, with 2 bases sitting between them. Germline loops: CDR1 MNHEY, CDR2 SVGEGT. The CDR3 is made up of 14 amino acids. The CDR3 here is CASSYSTNTGELFF. Here the CDR3 DNA reads TGTGCCAGCAGTTACTCGACGAACACCGGGGAGCTGTTTTTT.

By its share, this clonotype is medium-sized. The chain carries TRBV7-6 and TRBJ2-5; D is unclear. CDR1 and CDR2 from the germline V gene are SGHVS and FNYEAQ. Trimming removed 2 bases at V and 5 bases at J, with 9 bases between. This CDR3 spans 13 amino acids. The CDR3 DNA is TGTGCCAGCAGCTTAAGGGCAAGGGAGACCCAGTACTTC. Translating it yields CASSLRARETQYF.

This clonotype was seen at least ten times. CDR3 protein: CASSTDRVHTF. The DNA for the CDR3 is TGTGCCAGCAGTACGGACAGGGTTCACACCTTC. V and J are TRBV6-6 and TRBJ1-2; 8 bases agree with TRBD1. The junction had 5 bases not matched to a gene; V was cut back by 5 bases and J by 12 bases. The CDR3 runs 11 residues. Per the germline V gene, CDR1 is MNHNY and CDR2 is SVGAGI (reference sequence).

The sample holds a few counts of this clonotype. The chain joins TRBV9 to TRBJ2-3; TRBD2 matches at 7 bases. Per germline, CDR1 SGDLS and CDR2 YYNGEE. Trimming removed 4 bases from V and 0 bases from J; junction bases left unmatched: 8. This CDR3 contains 16 residues. In nucleotides, the CDR3 is TGTGCCAGCAGCCCGGGCGTGGGGGGGAGCACAGATACGCAGTATTTT. Protein: CASSPGVGGSTDTQYF.

This clonotype has just a few counts. The CDR3 sequence: CASSPTGAAGELFF. In DNA form, the CDR3 reads TGTGCCAGCAGCCCTACGGGGGCCGCCGGGGAGCTGTTTTTT. The chain couples TRBV12-3 or TRBV12-4 to TRBJ2-2; D may correspond to TRBD1 or TRBD2 (6 bases each). Trimming removed 6 bases at V and 6 bases at J, with 14 bases between. This CDR3 is 14 amino acids long.

For this clonotype: This could be a read error, since a much larger clone is one nucleotide away. Likely a read error: the CDR3 ends without its conserved phenylalanine or tryptophan. The rearrangement links TRBV5-4 to TRBJ2-3; 7 bases map to TRBD2. J was trimmed by 2 bases and V by 2 bases; bases with no gene match: 5. Germline V gene lookup returns CDR1 SGHNT and CDR2 YYREEE (reference sequence). This CDR3 region has 15 residues. CDR3: CASSFPGTNTDTQYL. CDR3 nucleotide sequence: TGTGCCAGCAGCTTCCCTGGGACTAACACAGATACGCAGTATCTT.

The V call is TRBV20-1, the J call TRBJ2-2, with no clear D. V lost 6 bases to trimming and J lost 0 bases, with 5 bases between them. From germline, CDR1 is DFQATT and CDR2 SNEGSKA (reference sequence). The CDR3 runs 12 residues. For the CDR3, the DNA is TGCAGTGCCCTACCGAACACCGGGGAGCTGTTTTTT. Protein sequence: CSALPNTGELFF.

This clonotype was seen more than once but under ten times. The genes are TRBV10-3 and TRBJ1-6; 7 bases are a match to TRBD1. Germline trimming cut 0 bases from V and 0 bases from J; bases unmatched to any gene: 5. This CDR3 spans 18 amino acids. Germline CDR1 is ENHRY and CDR2 is SYGVKD. The CDR3 sequence is CAISESRRGRSYNSPLHF. The CDR3 region has the DNA TGTGCCATCAGTGAGTCCAGGAGGGGGCGCTCCTATAATTCACCCCTCCACTTT.

V and J are TRBV7-9 and TRBJ2-3; 8 positions match TRBD2. This CDR3 has 15 amino acids. The V gene end was trimmed by 3 bases and the J gene end by 2 bases; junction bases not matched to a gene: 4. Germline CDR1 and CDR2: SEHNR and FQNEAQ (reference sequence). CDR3 protein: CASSFAGGLTDTQYF. CDR3 coding DNA: TGTGCCAGCAGCTTCGCGGGGGGACTCACAGATACGCAGTATTTT.

At least ten counts were recorded for this clonotype. The rearrangement uses TRBV19 and TRBJ2-4, with D perhaps TRBD1 (6 bases). The germline V gene encodes CDR1 LNHDA and CDR2 SQIVND (reference sequence). The CDR3 is 15 amino acids. With 5 bases removed from V and 7 bases from J, the gap between germline ends came to 18 bases. For the CDR3, the DNA is TGTGCCAGTAGTCCTTCTACAGGGATTTTCAACATTCAGTACTTC. Translated, it gives CASSPSTGIFNIQYF.

This clonotype is hyperexpanded within its sample. The V and J genes are TRBV9 and TRBJ2-5, with TRBD2 as a possible D gene (6 bases). V was pared by 0 bases and J by 5 bases, with 17 bases between. CDR3 length: 16 residues. Per the germline V gene, CDR1 is SGDLS and CDR2 is YYNGEE. The CDR3, as DNA: TGTGCCAGCAGCGTAGAGGGTAGCGGCCTTGGGGAGACCCAGTACTTC. This sequence encodes CASSVEGSGLGETQYF.

The V call is TRBV29-1, the J call TRBJ1-1, with 7 bases fitting TRBD1. The junction had 12 bases not matched to a gene; V was cut back by 7 bases and J by 13 bases. The V gene's germline CDR1 is SQVTM and CDR2 ANQGSEA. This CDR3 contains 11 residues. In DNA, the CDR3 is TGCAGCGGTAGTCCGGGACAGATGCTTTTCTTT. Translating it yields CSGSPGQMLFF.